These 28 T cell receptor beta chains were sequenced from one sample in a study of blood T cell repertoires in COVID-19. TCRdb keeps only in-frame clones here, not all; method: immunoSEQ multiplex PCR. The data hold under 400,000 clones, with around 87% observed a single time. Material for sequencing was peripheral blood. The receptors come from a woman in her twenties or thirties with COVID-19, enrolled during active disease.

The rearrangement links TRBV5-5 to TRBJ1-3; tentatively, D is TRBD1 (5 bases). With 3 bases removed from V and 8 bases from J, the gap between germline ends came to 24 bases. Per germline, CDR1 SGHKS and CDR2 YYEKEE (reference sequence). This CDR3 is built from 17 residues. Here the CDR3 DNA reads TGTGCCAGCAGCTCCGGTCCCATCAGGGTGGCGGGAGACACCATATATTTT. It codes for CASSSGPIRVAGDTIYF.

The V and J genes are TRBV5-4 and TRBJ2-7; possibly TRBD2 for D (5 bases). V was trimmed by 4 bases and J by 2 bases, leaving 7 bases between them. The CDR3 contains 12 residues. Looked up from germline, CDR1 is SGHNT and CDR2 is YYREEE (reference sequence). Written as DNA, the CDR3 is TGTGCCAGCAGCGTAGCGACCTACGAGCAGTACTTC. Residues: CASSVATYEQYF.

The chain couples TRBV4-1 to TRBJ2-7; 8 nucleotides agree with TRBD2. The CDR3 is made up of 14 amino acids. J lost 4 bases, V lost 1 base, and 3 bases had no gene match. Germline V CDR1 and CDR2: MGHRA, YSYEKL. CDR3 in DNA: TGCGCCAGCAGCCAAGCCGGGAGGGAGTACGAGCAGTACTTC. It yields the protein CASSQAGREYEQYF.

This clone was counted only a few times. The V gene is TRBV28, the J gene TRBJ2-7, with 8 bases that match TRBD1. From germline, CDR1 is MDHEN and CDR2 SYDVKM. The CDR3 has 15 amino acids. V was clipped by 4 bases and J by 4 bases; unmatched bases: 9. CDR3 loop: CASSWHGTGVYEQYF. The CDR3 DNA is TGTGCCAGCAGTTGGCACGGGACAGGCGTGTACGAGCAGTACTTC.

V gene TRBV28 combines with J gene TRBJ1-6, with D possibly being TRBD1 (6 bases). V shed 7 bases and J shed 8 bases, with 12 bases lying between them. This CDR3 spans 13 amino acids. Per the germline V gene, CDR1 is MDHEN and CDR2 is SYDVKM. CDR3 sequence reads: CASTGAMDSPLHF. The DNA for the CDR3 is TGTGCCAGCACAGGGGCAATGGATTCACCCCTCCACTTT.

V and J are TRBV6-6 and TRBJ1-4; maybe TRBD1 (6 bases). Trimming left V 7 bases short and J 5 bases short, with 14 bases between. CDR3 length: 14 residues. Looked up from germline, CDR1 is MNHNY and CDR2 is SVGAGI (reference sequence). CDR3 region: CASTPTGTNEKLFF. CDR3 coding DNA: TGTGCCAGCACCCCGACCGGGACAAATGAAAAACTGTTTTTT.

The genes are TRBV9 and TRBJ2-3; D is perhaps TRBD1 (6 bases). CDR3 length: 14 amino acids. Germline assignment: CDR1 SGDLS and CDR2 YYNGEE. Trimming took 5 bases from V and 0 from J, leaving 10 bases between them. CDR3 nucleotides: TGTGCCAGCAGTCTACAGGGTAGCACAGATACGCAGTATTTT. This translates into CASSLQGSTDTQYF.

The rearrangement links TRBV7-6 to TRBJ1-2, with no clear D. CDR3 length: 15 amino acids. The V and J ends lost 4 bases and 2 bases respectively, with 14 bases between them. The germline CDR1 and CDR2 sequences are SGHVS and FNYEAQ. CDR3 protein: CASSSLLRGNYGYTF. DNA for the CDR3: TGTGCCAGCAGCTCCCTCTTAAGAGGGAACTATGGCTACACCTTC.

The rearrangement uses TRBV6-1 and TRBJ2-7; TRBD1 matches at 12 bases. V lost 2 bases and J lost 7; bases outside the gene matches: 6. This CDR3 region has 15 residues. CDR1 and CDR2 from the germline V gene are MNHNS and SASEGT. CDR3 in amino acids: CASSEFGTGGGEQYF. For the CDR3, the DNA is TGTGCCAGCAGTGAATTTGGGACAGGGGGCGGGGAGCAGTACTTC.

This clone was detected only once. This chain links TRBV7-6 with TRBJ2-5; the D is unclear. The CDR3 spans 11 residues. Between the trimmed V and J ends, which lost 5 bases and 3 bases, there was a span of 4 bases. Germline V gene lookup returns CDR1 SGHVS and CDR2 FNYEAQ. CDR3 loop: CASSTKETQYF. CDR3 nucleotides: TGTGCCAGCAGCACAAAAGAGACCCAGTACTTC.

A remark on this clone: The sample carries other DNA sequences with the same CDR3. The gene calls are TRBV7-9 and TRBJ1-2; 7 bases align to TRBD1. Germline V lookup: CDR1 SEHNR, CDR2 FQNEAQ (reference sequence). The CDR3 totals 14 residues. The J segment lost 3 bases and the V segment lost 2 bases, leaving 3 bases of the junction unmatched. CDR3 DNA: TGTGCCAGCAGCTTAAACAGGGGCGACTATGGCTACACCTTC. It codes for CASSLNRGDYGYTF.

This rearrangement joins TRBV4-1 to TRBJ2-7, with D unresolved. The germline CDR1 and CDR2 sequences are MGHRA and YSYEKL. V was trimmed by 3 bases and J by 3 bases, leaving 9 bases between them. The length of the CDR3 is 13 residues. The DNA of the CDR3 is TGCGCCAGCAGCCAGATACTATTCTACGAGCAGTACTTC. As protein: CASSQILFYEQYF.

J is TRBJ2-7 and V is TRBV4-1, with 8 bases that match TRBD1. V lost 2 bases to trimming and J lost 3 bases; unmatched junction nucleotides: 6. The length of the CDR3 is 15 residues. In germline, CDR1 is MGHRA, CDR2 YSYEKL. The CDR3 DNA reads TGCGCCAGCAGCCAATCGGACAGGGTGTACTACGAGCAGTACTTC. As protein: CASSQSDRVYYEQYF.

J is TRBJ2-1 and V is TRBV3-1 (or the pseudogene TRBV3-2); TRBD1 matches at 9 bases. V lost 6 bases to trimming and J lost 7 bases; unmatched junction nucleotides: 4. Germline V gene sequence: CDR1 LGHDT, CDR2 YNNKEL (reference sequence). The CDR3 runs to 13 residues. CDR3 coding DNA: TGTGCCAGCAGAGGGGACAGGGCTAATGAGCAGTTCTTC. Amino acid sequence: CASRGDRANEQFF.

The chain links TRBV27 to TRBJ2-6, with D perhaps matching TRBD2 (5 bases). Germline V lookup: CDR1 MNHEY, CDR2 SMNVEV (reference sequence). The CDR3 is 16 residues long. The germline V and J ends were trimmed by 2 bases and 0 bases, with 8 bases remaining between them. CDR3 bases: TGTGCCAGCAGTTTAGAGGGAACCTCTGGGGCCAACGTCCTGACTTTC. This sequence encodes CASSLEGTSGANVLTF.

J is TRBJ1-3 and V is TRBV7-8, with D possibly being TRBD1 (6 bases). The CDR3 length is 15 residues. The V end was cut by 0 bases, the J end by 0 bases, with 6 bases between. The germline gives CDR1 SGHVS, CDR2 FQNEAQ. CDR3 sequence (DNA): TGTGCCAGCAGCTTAGCGGGACACTCTGGAAACACCATATATTTT. Amino acids: CASSLAGHSGNTIYF.

The chain has TRBV7-3 and TRBJ2-2, with no clear D. Germline V gene data show CDR1 as SGHTA and CDR2 as FQGTGA. CDR3 size: 13 residues. V was shortened by 3 bases and J by 6 bases, with 8 bases between the two germline ends. The CDR3 coding sequence is TGTGCCAGCAGCTTCGAGTCCCCCGGGGAGCTGTTTTTT. Residues: CASSFESPGELFF.

J is TRBJ2-2 and V is TRBV7-3, with TRBD2 matching over 12 bases. The V gene's germline CDR1 is SGHTA and CDR2 FQGTGA. This CDR3 is 17 amino acids long. Losses at the gene ends were 5 bases for V and 5 bases for J; bases not matched to a gene: 9. The CDR3 DNA sequence: TGTGCCAGCAGCCCGCAACCGGGACTAGCGGGTACCGGGGAGCTGTTTTTT. As protein: CASSPQPGLAGTGELFF.

Points on this clone: This CDR3 is also generated by other DNA sequences in the sample. The J gene is TRBJ2-7, the V gene TRBV7-8; 14 bases align to TRBD2. Trimming at V came to 1 base and at J to 4 bases, leaving 0 bases not matched to a gene. This CDR3 comprises 15 residues. Germline lookup yields CDR1 SGHVS and CDR2 FQNEAQ. CDR3 bases: TGTGCCAGCAGCTTAGGACTAGCGGGAGGGTACGAGCAGTACTTC. Protein product: CASSLGLAGGYEQYF. The variable domain in full, with the rest retrieved from reference TRBV7-8 and TRBJ2-7, is GAGVSQSPRYKVAKRGQDVALRCDPISGHVSLFWYQQALGQGPEFLTYFQNEAQLDKSGLPSDRFFAERPEGSVSTLKIQRTQQEDSAVYLCASSLGLAGGYEQYFGPGTRLTVT.

V is TRBV2 and J is TRBJ2-1; a weak D match, TRBD2 (5 bases). The V end lost 7 bases, the J end lost 3 bases, and 16 bases lay between the germline ends. The CDR3 loop spans 15 amino acids. Germline V gives CDR1 SNHLY, CDR2 FYNNEI. The CDR3 region is CASTKEGVNYNEQFF. The DNA for the CDR3 is TGTGCCAGCACAAAAGAGGGAGTTAACTACAATGAGCAGTTCTTC.

This clone appeared a single time. This chain uses TRBV4-1 with TRBJ2-7; tentatively, D is TRBD1 (6 bases). This CDR3 contains 14 residues. Trimming stripped 4 bases from V and 2 bases from J, with 12 bases between. CDR1 is MGHRA, CDR2 YSYEKL, per germline. CDR3 sequence reads: CASSRLGQPYEQYF. The CDR3 bases are TGCGCCAGCAGCCGCCTCGGACAGCCCTACGAGCAGTACTTC.

V is TRBV6-5 and J is TRBJ1-6; TRBD1 is a possible D gene (6 bases). Germline loops: CDR1 MNHEY, CDR2 SVGAGI. The CDR3 sequence is 12 residues long. V was shortened by 7 bases and J by 7 bases, with 8 bases between the two germline ends. In nucleotides, the CDR3 is TGTGCCAGCATAGGGGGAAATTCACCCCTCCACTTT. It is translated as CASIGGNSPLHF.

The chain couples TRBV10-2 to TRBJ1-2; D is perhaps TRBD1 (5 bases). The CDR3 totals 10 residues. Germline CDR1 is WSHSY and CDR2 is SAAADI. Between the trimmed V and J ends, which lost 10 bases and 6 bases, there was a span of 9 bases. The CDR3 loop is CATGGNGYTF. The CDR3 DNA sequence: TGCGCCACCGGGGGTAATGGCTACACCTTC.

The chain uses TRBV5-1 and TRBJ2-7; a possible D gene is TRBD2 (5 bases). V lost 0 bases, J lost 6 bases, and 7 bases lay in between. The CDR3 is 12 residues long. The germline CDR1 and CDR2 sequences are SGHRS and YFSETQ. CDR3 DNA: TGCGCCAGCAGCTTGGGAGGGAGCGAGCAGTACTTC. Its translation is CASSLGGSEQYF.

The V gene is TRBV4-3, the J gene TRBJ2-2; TRBD2 matches 11 bases. The germline V gene has CDR1 LGHNA and CDR2 YSLEER. The CDR3 spans 18 residues. V lost 0 bases and J lost 1; bases outside the gene matches: 4. CDR3 sequence: CASSQDPGTSGNTGELFF. CDR3 DNA: TGCGCCAGCAGCCAAGACCCAGGGACTAGCGGGAACACCGGGGAGCTGTTTTTT.

This clone occurred once. The chain couples TRBV19 to TRBJ1-1; 9 positions match TRBD1. This CDR3 has 15 residues. The germline V gene has CDR1 LNHDA and CDR2 SQIVND (reference sequence). V shed 2 bases and J 4 bases; nucleotides not matched to a gene: 5. CDR3 loop: CASSISGTGSTEAFF. Written as DNA, the CDR3 is TGTGCCAGTAGTATATCCGGGACAGGGAGCACTGAAGCTTTCTTT.

CDR3 sequence reads: CASSGGLAPLEQYF. CDR3 nucleotides: TGTGCCAGCAGCGGGGGACTAGCTCCCCTCGAGCAGTACTTC. V is TRBV9 and J is TRBJ2-7; 9 bases match TRBD2. Losses at the gene ends were 3 bases for V and 6 bases for J; bases not matched to a gene: 7. CDR1 and CDR2 (germline): SGDLS, YYNGEE. The CDR3 consists of 14 residues.

This chain uses TRBV5-1 with TRBJ1-1; no reliable D call. In germline, CDR1 is SGHRS, CDR2 YFSETQ. V was cut by 2 bases and J by 0 bases, with 5 bases left in between. The CDR3 extends over 13 amino acids. In DNA form, the CDR3 reads TGCGCCAGCAGCTTCCGGGTGAACACTGAAGCTTTCTTT. This gives the protein CASSFRVNTEAFF.